The clone carrying this T cell receptor beta chain was seen a handful of times. What it recognizes is unknown. Amplification used 60 Vbeta primers and 13 Jbeta primers. The table came from immunoSEQ multiplex PCR; TCRdb's copy has only in-frame clones and leaves some out. The sample has approximately 110,000 clones, about four fifths seen once. This sample was included in a study of cytomegalovirus exposure and HLA in healthy donors. Study outcomes and limitations: Available immune exposure information was restricted to CMV serostatus only. Sequencing artifact likely explains a cluster of highly shared sequence variants.

V lost 0 bases and J 0 bases, leaving 11 bases between the germline ends. Per the germline V gene, CDR1 is SGHDN and CDR2 is FVKESK. The CDR3 covers 16 residues. This TCR derives from a man aged 25-40 years in good health and CMV-seropositive. This chain links TRBV14 with TRBJ1-1; possible D gene TRBD1, 6 bases. Material for sequencing was PBMCs. CDR3 sequence: CASSQEIGGLNTEAFF. The CDR3 DNA follows: TGTGCCAGCAGCCAAGAGATTGGGGGCTTGAACACTGAAGCTTTCTTT.